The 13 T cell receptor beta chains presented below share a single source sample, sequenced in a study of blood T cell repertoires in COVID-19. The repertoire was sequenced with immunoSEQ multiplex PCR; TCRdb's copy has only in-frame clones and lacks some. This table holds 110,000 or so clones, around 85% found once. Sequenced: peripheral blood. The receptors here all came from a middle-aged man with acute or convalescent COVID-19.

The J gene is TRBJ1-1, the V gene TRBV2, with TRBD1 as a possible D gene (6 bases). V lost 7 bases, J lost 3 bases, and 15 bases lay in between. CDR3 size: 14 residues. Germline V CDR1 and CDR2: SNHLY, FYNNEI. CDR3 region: CASNLQGGDTEAFF. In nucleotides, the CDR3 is TGTGCCAGCAATCTACAGGGAGGGGACACTGAAGCTTTCTTT. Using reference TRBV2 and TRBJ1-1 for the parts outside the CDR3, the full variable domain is EPEVTQTPSHQVTQMGQEVILRCVPISNHLYFYWYRQILGQKVEFLVSFYNNEISEKSEIFDDQFSVERPDGSNFTLKIRSTKLEDSAMYFCASNLQGGDTEAFFGQGTRLTVV.

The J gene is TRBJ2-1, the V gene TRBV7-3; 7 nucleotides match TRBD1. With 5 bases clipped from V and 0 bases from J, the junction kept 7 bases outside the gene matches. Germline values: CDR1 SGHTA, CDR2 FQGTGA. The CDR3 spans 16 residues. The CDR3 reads CASSSNQGDSYNEQFF. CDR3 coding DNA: TGTGCCAGCAGCAGTAACCAGGGGGACTCCTACAATGAGCAGTTCTTC.

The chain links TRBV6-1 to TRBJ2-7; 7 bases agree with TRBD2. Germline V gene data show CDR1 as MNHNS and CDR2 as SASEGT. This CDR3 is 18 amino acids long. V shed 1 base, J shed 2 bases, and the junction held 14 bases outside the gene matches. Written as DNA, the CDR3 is TGTGCCAGCAGTGAAGATTATAGGGAGGGCTACGGGGCCTACGAGCAGTACTTC. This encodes CASSEDYREGYGAYEQYF.

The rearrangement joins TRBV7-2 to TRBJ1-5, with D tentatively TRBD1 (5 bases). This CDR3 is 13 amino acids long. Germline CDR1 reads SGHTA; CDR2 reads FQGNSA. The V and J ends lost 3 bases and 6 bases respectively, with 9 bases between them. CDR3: CASSFQGSQPQHF. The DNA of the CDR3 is TGTGCCAGCAGCTTCCAGGGTTCTCAGCCCCAGCATTTT. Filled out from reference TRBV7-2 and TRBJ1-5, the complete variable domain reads GAGVSQSPSNKVTEKGKDVELRCDPISGHTALYWYRQSLGQGLEFLIYFQGNSAPDKSGLPSDRFSAERTGGSVSTLTIQRTQQEDSAVYLCASSFQGSQPQHFGDGTRLSIL.

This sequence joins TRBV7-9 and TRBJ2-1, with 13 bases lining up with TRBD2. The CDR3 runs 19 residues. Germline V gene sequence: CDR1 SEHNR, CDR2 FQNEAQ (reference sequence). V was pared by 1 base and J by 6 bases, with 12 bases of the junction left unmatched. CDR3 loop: CASSLDRTSGGSKSNEQFF. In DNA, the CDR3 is TGTGCCAGCAGCTTAGATCGGACTAGCGGGGGATCCAAGAGCAATGAGCAGTTCTTC.

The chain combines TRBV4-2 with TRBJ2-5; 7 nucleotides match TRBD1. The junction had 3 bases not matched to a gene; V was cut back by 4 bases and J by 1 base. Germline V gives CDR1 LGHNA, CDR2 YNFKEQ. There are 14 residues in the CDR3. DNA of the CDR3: TGTGCCAGCAGCCCGGCAGGGGGCCAAGAGACCCAGTACTTC. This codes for CASSPAGGQETQYF.

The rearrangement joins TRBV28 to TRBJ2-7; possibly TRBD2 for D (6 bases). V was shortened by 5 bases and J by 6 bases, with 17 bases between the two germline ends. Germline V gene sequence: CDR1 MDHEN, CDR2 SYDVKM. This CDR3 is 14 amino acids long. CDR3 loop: CASSARDWGGEQYF. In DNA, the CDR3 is TGTGCCAGCAGTGCTAGGGACTGGGGCGGCGAGCAGTACTTC.

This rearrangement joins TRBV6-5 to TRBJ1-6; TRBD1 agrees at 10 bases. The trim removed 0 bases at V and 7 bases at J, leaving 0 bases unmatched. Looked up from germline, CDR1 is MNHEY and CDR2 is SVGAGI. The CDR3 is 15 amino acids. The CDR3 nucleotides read TGTGCCAGCAGTTACTCGGGACAGGGGAATTCACCCCTCCACTTT. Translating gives CASSYSGQGNSPLHF.

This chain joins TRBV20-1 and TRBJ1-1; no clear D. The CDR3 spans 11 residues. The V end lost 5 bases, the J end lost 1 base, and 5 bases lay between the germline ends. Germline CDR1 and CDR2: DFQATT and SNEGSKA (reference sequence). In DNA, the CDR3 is TGCAGTGCTGTAGAGAACACTGAAGCTTTCTTT. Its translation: CSAVENTEAFF.

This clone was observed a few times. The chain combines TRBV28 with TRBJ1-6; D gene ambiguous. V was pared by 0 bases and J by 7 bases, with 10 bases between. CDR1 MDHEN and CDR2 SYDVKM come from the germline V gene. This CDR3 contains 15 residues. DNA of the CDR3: TGTGCCAGCAGTTTATGGGAGGGTTCCAATTCACCCCTCCACTTT. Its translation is CASSLWEGSNSPLHF.

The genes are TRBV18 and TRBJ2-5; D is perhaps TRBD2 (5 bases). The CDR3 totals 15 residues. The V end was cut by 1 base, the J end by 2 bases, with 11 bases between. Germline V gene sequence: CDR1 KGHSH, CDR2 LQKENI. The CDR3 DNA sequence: TGTGCCAGCTCACCACATCCCGGGGAACAAGAGACCCAGTACTTC. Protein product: CASSPHPGEQETQYF.

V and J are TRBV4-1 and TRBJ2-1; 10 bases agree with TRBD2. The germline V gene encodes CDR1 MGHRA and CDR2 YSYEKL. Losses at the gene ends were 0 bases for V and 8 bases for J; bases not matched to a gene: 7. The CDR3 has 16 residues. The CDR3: CASSQDSSGSMDEQFF. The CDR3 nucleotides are TGCGCCAGCAGCCAAGACTCTAGCGGGAGTATGGATGAGCAGTTCTTC.

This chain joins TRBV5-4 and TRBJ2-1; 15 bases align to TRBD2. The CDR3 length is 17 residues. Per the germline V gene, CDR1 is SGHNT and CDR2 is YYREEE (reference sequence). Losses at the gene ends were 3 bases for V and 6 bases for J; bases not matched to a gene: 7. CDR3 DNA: TGTGCCAGCAGCTCTGGACTAGCGGGAGGGCCGGGCAATGAGCAGTTCTTC. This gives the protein CASSSGLAGGPGNEQFF.